This TCR beta chain was sequenced for a study of T cells in Graves' hyperthyroidism and ophthalmopathy. Study in general: Peripheral blood was secured at the point of initial diagnosis, before any treatment. Study-wide findings and caveats: Stable hyperthyroidism and ophthalmopathy were separated using 13 V-J signatures.

The table lists this clonotype with many counts. Its target is unknown. CDR3 length: 14 residues. The V end lost 4 bases, the J end lost 2 bases, and 15 bases lay between the germline ends. CDR1 and CDR2 from the germline V gene are SQVTM and ANQGSEA. Researchers amplified the TCR beta CDR3 regions from RNA transcripts. An initial round of RT-PCR targeting the TCR CDR3 relied on the HTBI primer set. Via MiXCR, TCRdb re-called the multiplex PCR reads, giving one row per CDR3 protein. This sample yields hundreds of thousands of distinct CDR3 sequences, of which under 30% are seen a single time; around 28% belongs to the top ten.

The V and J genes are TRBV29-1 and TRBJ2-7; possible D gene TRBD1, 7 bases. The source material was blood. The receptor was derived from a middle-aged man with Graves' hyperthyroidism that later progressed to Graves' ophthalmopathy. The CDR3: CSVAPGGTAYEQYF. In DNA form, the CDR3 reads TGCAGCGTTGCCCCAGGGGGGACCGCCTACGAGCAGTACTTC.